This TCR beta chain was recovered during a study of T cells after yellow fever vaccination (dated by TCRdb to about 2019). A note on the overall study: The SMART-Seq v4 Ultra Low Input RNA kit was used to prepare libraries from fractions with low cell numbers. To track T-cell clones before and after primary and booster YFV17D yellow fever vaccination, bulk TCR alpha and beta repertoires were sequenced longitudinally. Two healthy male donors, one aged 18 to 29 and one aged 30 to 39 years, were included in the cohort. Blood was drawn at multiple timepoints before and after primary and secondary immunization, with bulk PBMC replicates and cell subsets isolated.

Paper-wide results and their limitations: Most clones expanded after primary vaccination (around 96% of CD4 and roughly 90% of CD8) were re-detected after the booster, suggesting that broad memory maintenance occurred. Only a couple of donors were included in the study, so the extent to which the findings can be generalized is limited. A small share of clonotypes occurred in both CD4 and CD8 compartments, likely arising from convergent recombination. Computational filtering was needed because FACS-sorted repertoires could contain abundant contaminating clonotypes from the bulk population. The secondary T-cell response was found to be weaker but faster than the primary response, with a peak reached on day 5 rather than on day 15.

In the paper's terms, the treatment or condition label means: live attenuated yellow fever vaccine strain. Two biological replicates of bulk PBMCs were collected at each blood-draw timepoint. PBMCs were isolated from peripheral blood using a standard Ficoll-Paque protocol. TriZol was used to extract RNA from bulk PBMCs, from CD4 and CD8 fractions, and from dextramer-positive and dextramer-negative fractions. This clonotype was seen ten or more times. Its target antigen remains unknown. No base quality values were provided; no much bigger clone lies one nucleotide off. TCR cDNA was made using 5'RACE template switching, a step that added a universal primer site and unique molecular identifiers. cDNA synthesis was primed from both the TCR alpha and TCR beta constant segments. Library amplification involved two PCR steps, and the second step added sample barcodes and sequencing adapters. Sequencing of libraries was done on Illumina HiSeq 2500 (2x100 bp) or NovaSeq (2x150 bp). As for how the authors treated the data: MIGEC was used to demultiplex reads and collapse the reads into UMI consensus sequences, and MiXCR was used for V(D)J alignment. Vaccine-responding clonotypes were defined with edgeR using replicate PBMC samples, requiring FDR below 0.01 and a log2 fold change above 5 up to day 15. Each bulk clonotype received a CD4 or CD8 identity based on whether the sequenced CD4 or CD8 repertoire contained that clonotype at higher abundance. The raw public reads went through TCRdb reprocessing: fastp at Q25, MiXCR clone calling, in-frame beta chains kept. Each entry merges the rows of one CDR3 protein and shows their most common DNA and genes. TCRdb's processing, not the authors', yielded these V and J calls. In all, the sample holds about 370,000 distinct CDR3 sequences, and roughly 11% of those were seen once. About 17% of the sample goes to the ten largest clones.

The germline V gene encodes CDR1 SGHRS and CDR2 YFSETQ. The CDR3 contains 17 residues, cysteine and phenylalanine counted. This entry keeps only the CDR3 DNA: 51 bases, framed from base 1. The junction shows trimming of 4 bases on V and 8 bases on J, plus 25 bases between the germline ends. This material consisted of PBMCs, taken on the day of the first yellow fever vaccination. Here the chain combines TRBV5-1 and TRBJ2-1; the D segment could be TRBD1, given 6 matching bases. The sequence was collected from a young man who received the YFV17D yellow fever vaccine. The nucleotide sequence is given as TGCGCCAGCAGCCCGCCAGGGGCCCCCGGTACAATTGATGAGCAGTTCTTC. This encodes CASSPPGAPGTIDEQFF.